Listed below are T cell receptor beta chains from one sample, sequenced in a study of T cells after yellow fever vaccination. MiXCR, run by TCRdb on the 5' RACE reads, gives a single entry per CDR3 protein. The sample has roughly 500,000 distinct CDR3 sequences, about a fifth seen once. The sample was PBMCs, taken 15 days after the yellow fever booster vaccination. The receptors shown here come from a man younger than 40 who received the YFV17D yellow fever vaccine. The CDR3 runs from the conserved cysteine through the conserved F or W. A D gene is named only where the DNA matches it firmly. Not every row has a clone size; where given, it reads once, few, many or a size class.

CDR3 | DNA | J | D | size | V
CASSQPQAGPTYEQYF | TGTGCCAGCAGTCAACCCCAAGCGGGCCCTACTTACGAGCAGTACTTC | TRBJ2-7 | - | many | TRBV28
CASSLGGQLVYEQYF | TGCGCCAGCAGCTTGGGGGGGCAACTTGTCTACGAGCAGTACTTC | TRBJ2-7 | - | few | TRBV5-1
CSARTSGTYEQYF | TGCAGTGCTCGGACTAGCGGGACTTACGAGCAGTACTTC | TRBJ2-7 | TRBD2 | many | TRBV20-1
CASSPWEREGEQFF | TGCGCCAGCAGCCCGTGGGAGCGGGAGGGGGAGCAGTTCTTC | TRBJ2-1 | TRBD2 | - | TRBV4-3
CATGDITVSYEQYF | TGTGCCACCGGCGATATAACGGTCTCCTACGAGCAGTACTTC | TRBJ2-7 | - | - | TRBV15
CSARDPRPGNYGYTF | TGCAGTGCTAGAGATCCGCGGCCGGGAAACTATGGCTACACCTTC | TRBJ1-2 | - | - | TRBV20-1
CASSLSSTSGSYEQYF | TGTGCCAGCAGCTTAAGCTCTACTAGCGGATCCTACGAGCAGTACTTC | TRBJ2-7 | TRBD2 | few | TRBV7-2
CASSPRRAGETQYF | TGTGCCAGCAGCCCGAGGCGCGCGGGGGAGACCCAGTACTTC | TRBJ2-5 | - | - | TRBV7-2
CASSFAQEPETQYF | TGCGCCAGCAGCTTCGCTCAGGAACCAGAGACCCAGTACTTC | TRBJ2-5 | - | few | TRBV5-1
CASSPTTGRSTDTQYF | TGTGCCAGCTCACCTACGACAGGGCGTAGCACAGATACGCAGTATTTT | TRBJ2-3 | TRBD1 | few | TRBV18
CASSPLDRDTGELFF | TGTGCCAGTAGTCCCTTGGACAGGGACACCGGGGAGCTGTTTTTT | TRBJ2-2 | TRBD1 | - | TRBV19
CASSQDQSGGLHF | TGTGCCAGCAGCCAAGATCAAAGCGGGGGTCTCCATTTC | TRBJ2-1 | TRBD2 | - | TRBV4-2
CSARVSRDNQETQYF | TGCAGTGCTAGGGTTAGCCGGGACAACCAAGAGACCCAGTACTTC | TRBJ2-5 | - | - | TRBV20-1
CSVATGGGPDTQYF | TGCAGCGTTGCCACAGGGGGCGGCCCAGATACGCAGTATTTT | TRBJ2-3 | TRBD1 | - | TRBV29-1
CASSTNRVGDYGYTF | TGTGCCAGCAGTACCAACAGGGTCGGGGACTATGGCTACACCTTC | TRBJ1-2 | - | - | TRBV6-1
CASSPRRYGYTF | TGTGCCAGCAGTCCCCGTCGATATGGCTACACCTTC | TRBJ1-2 | - | - | TRBV12-3/TRBV12-4
CSATTGQSYNEQFF | TGCAGTGCAACCACGGGACAATCCTACAATGAGCAGTTCTTC | TRBJ2-1 | - | - | TRBV20-1
CASSHDPGLALNNEQFF | TGTGCCAGCAGTCACGACCCCGGACTAGCGCTTAACAATGAGCAGTTCTTC | TRBJ2-1 | TRBD2 | - | TRBV6-5
CATSRGQGTTGELFF | TGTGCCACCAGCCGCGGACAGGGTACCACCGGGGAGCTGTTTTTT | TRBJ2-2 | TRBD1 | few | TRBV15
CASSLHGNTIYF | TGTGCCAGCAGCCTCCACGGAAACACCATATATTTT | TRBJ1-3 | - | - | TRBV7-9
CASSPPTSGITDTQYF | TGCGCCAGCAGCCCCCCGACTAGCGGTATCACAGATACGCAGTATTTT | TRBJ2-3 | TRBD2 | few | TRBV5-1
CASSETDTQYF | TGCGCCAGCAGTGAGACAGATACGCAGTATTTT | TRBJ2-3 | - | - | TRBV10-2
CASSAQTRRSGANVLTF | TGTGCCAGCAGCGCCCAGACTAGGCGCTCTGGGGCCAACGTCCTGACTTTC | TRBJ2-6 | - | once | TRBV7-2
CSARDLSGNRQYF | TGCAGTGCTAGAGATCTGAGTGGGAACAGACAGTACTTC | TRBJ2-4 | - | - | TRBV20-1
CAIEGLGQTQETQYF | TGTGCCATCGAGGGGCTCGGACAGACACAAGAGACCCAGTACTTC | TRBJ2-5 | - | few | TRBV28
CASSSSMIEQFF | TGCGCCAGCAGCTCCTCTATGATTGAGCAGTTCTTC | TRBJ2-1 | - | - | TRBV5-1
CASSMGGEQYF | TGTGCCAGCAGTATGGGCGGCGAGCAGTACTTC | TRBJ2-7 | - | few | TRBV6-2/TRBV6-3
CASSLAEQRYSYEQYF | TGCGCCAGCAGCTTGGCTGAACAGCGCTACTCCTACGAGCAGTACTTC | TRBJ2-7 | - | - | TRBV5-1
CASSPSTSGGQFF | TGTGCCAGCTCACCGTCGACTAGCGGTGGGCAGTTCTTC | TRBJ2-1 | TRBD2 | few | TRBV18
CASSWGYRDEQFF | TGTGCCAGCAGTTGGGGGTATCGGGATGAGCAGTTCTTC | TRBJ2-1 | - | few | TRBV12-3/TRBV12-4
CASSPDGGRETQYF | TGTGCCAGCAGCCCGGACGGGGGGCGAGAGACCCAGTACTTC | TRBJ2-5 | - | - | TRBV3-1
CASSSVPGQGYNEQFF | TGCGCCAGCAGCTCGGTGCCGGGACAGGGTTACAATGAGCAGTTCTTC | TRBJ2-1 | TRBD1 | - | TRBV5-1
CASSEVLGTKTYEQYF | TGTGCCAGCAGTGAAGTGCTTGGGACGAAGACCTACGAGCAGTACTTC | TRBJ2-7 | - | - | TRBV2
CASSLDRGISGSPYEQYF | TGTGCCAGCAGCTTGGACAGGGGTATTAGCGGGAGCCCCTACGAGCAGTACTTC | TRBJ2-7 | TRBD2 | - | TRBV5-6
CASSQEPGYNEQFF | TGCGCCAGCAGCCAAGAACCCGGTTACAATGAGCAGTTCTTC | TRBJ2-1 | - | - | TRBV4-3
CASTISGRDEQYF | TGTGCCAGCACCATAAGCGGGAGAGACGAGCAGTACTTC | TRBJ2-7 | TRBD2 | few | TRBV12-3/TRBV12-4
CASSSEGAGFYEQYF | TGTGCCAGCAGTTCTGAGGGGGCCGGCTTCTACGAGCAGTACTTC | TRBJ2-7 | TRBD1 | - | TRBV28
CSVPDRRGNTIYF | TGCAGTGTCCCCGACAGGAGAGGAAACACCATATATTTT | TRBJ1-3 | - | many | TRBV20-1
CASSTPGTAGNTIYF | TGTGCCAGCAGCACCCCCGGGACGGCTGGAAACACCATATATTTT | TRBJ1-3 | - | - | TRBV7-9
CASSADPYAEQYF | TGTGCCAGCAGCGCCGACCCCTACGCGGAGCAGTACTTC | TRBJ2-7 | - | few | TRBV7-2
CASRQPGQGSNEQFF | TGTGCCAGCAGACAGCCGGGACAGGGCTCCAATGAGCAGTTCTTC | TRBJ2-1 | TRBD1 | - | TRBV6-1
CATSRSGGVYNEQFF | TGTGCCACCAGCAGATCAGGGGGTGTTTACAATGAGCAGTTCTTC | TRBJ2-1 | TRBD1 | few | TRBV15
CASSAPTAYQETQYF | TGTGCCAGCAGCGCGCCGACAGCCTACCAAGAGACCCAGTACTTC | TRBJ2-5 | - | few | TRBV7-6
CASSQPTSSSTDTQYF | TGTGCCAGCAGCCAACCTACCTCGAGTAGCACAGATACGCAGTATTTT | TRBJ2-3 | - | - | TRBV3-1
CASSPRLNQPQHF | TGTGCCAGCAGTCCCCGGCTCAATCAGCCCCAGCATTTT | TRBJ1-5 | - | - | TRBV12-3/TRBV12-4
CASSLYRGIGELFF | TGTGCCAGCAGTCTCTACAGGGGGATCGGGGAGCTGTTTTTT | TRBJ2-2 | TRBD1 | few | TRBV27
CSVGGTPSGELFF | TGCAGCGTTGGGGGGACTCCTAGCGGGGAGCTGTTTTTT | TRBJ2-2 | - | few | TRBV29-1
CASSPLGQVTDTQYF | TGTGCCAGCAGCCCATTGGGACAGGTTACAGATACGCAGTATTTT | TRBJ2-3 | TRBD1 | many | TRBV5-5
CASGFSAGNTGELFF | TGTGCTAGTGGTTTTTCGGCAGGGAACACCGGGGAGCTGTTTTTT | TRBJ2-2 | - | - | TRBV12-5
CASSTGYEQYF | TGTGCCAGCTCGACAGGATACGAGCAGTACTTC | TRBJ2-7 | - | many | TRBV2
CASSPEADTQYF | TGTGCCAGCTCACCTGAGGCAGATACGCAGTATTTT | TRBJ2-3 | - | few | TRBV18
CSARSRGLAGRYNEQFF | TGCAGTGCTAGGTCCCGGGGGCTAGCGGGGCGTTACAATGAGCAGTTCTTC | TRBJ2-1 | TRBD2 | - | TRBV20-1
CSASGDRVQPQHF | TGCAGTGCTAGCGGGGACAGGGTTCAGCCCCAGCATTTT | TRBJ1-5 | TRBD1 | - | TRBV20-1
CASGTPGSGSHEQFF | TGTGCCAGCGGGACCCCCGGGAGCGGGAGCCATGAGCAGTTCTTC | TRBJ2-1 | TRBD2 | - | TRBV9
CASSSGQPGEAFF | TGTGCCAGCTCATCGGGACAGCCGGGGGAAGCTTTCTTT | TRBJ1-1 | TRBD1 | few | TRBV18